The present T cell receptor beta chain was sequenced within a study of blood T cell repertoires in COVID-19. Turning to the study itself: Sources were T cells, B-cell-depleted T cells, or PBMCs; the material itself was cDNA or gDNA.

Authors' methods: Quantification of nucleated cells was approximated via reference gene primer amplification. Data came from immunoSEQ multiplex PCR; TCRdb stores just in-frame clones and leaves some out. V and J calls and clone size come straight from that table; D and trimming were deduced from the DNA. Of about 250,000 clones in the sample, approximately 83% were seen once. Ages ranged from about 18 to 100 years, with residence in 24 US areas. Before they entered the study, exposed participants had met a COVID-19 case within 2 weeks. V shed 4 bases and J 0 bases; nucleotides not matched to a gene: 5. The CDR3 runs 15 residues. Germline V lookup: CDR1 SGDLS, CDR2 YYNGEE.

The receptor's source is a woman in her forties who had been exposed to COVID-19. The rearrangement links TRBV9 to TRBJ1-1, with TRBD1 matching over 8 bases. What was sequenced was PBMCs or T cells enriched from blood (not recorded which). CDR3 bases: TGTGCCAGCAGCACAAGACAGGGGATGAACACTGAAGCTTTCTTT. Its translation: CASSTRQGMNTEAFF.